This record covers a single T cell receptor (beta chain). Its target is not known. V was cut by 6 bases and J by 2 bases, with 11 bases left in between. The V gene's germline CDR1 is MNHEY and CDR2 SMNVEV (reference sequence). The CDR3 is 13 amino acids. Scientists made TCR beta libraries using quantitative 5'-RACE with molecular barcodes. Using its own MiXCR run on the 5' RACE reads, TCRdb lists one record per CDR3 protein. The table shows 250,000 or so distinct CDR3 sequences, with about 10% occurring only once. The sample belongs to a study of CD8 T cells in ankylosing spondylitis. General study findings and limits: Both synovial fluid and blood in reactive arthritis had previously been reported to carry some motif variants.

The chain has TRBV27 and TRBJ2-7; D might be TRBD1 (6 bases). Sequencing was performed on blood, either unsorted or a sorted T cell fraction (not recorded which). This TCR was sampled from a male donor with ankylosing spondylitis or in good health (not recorded which). The CDR3 region is CASRQGSAYEQYF. The DNA of the CDR3 is TGTGCCAGCAGACAGGGTTCCGCCTACGAGCAGTACTTC.